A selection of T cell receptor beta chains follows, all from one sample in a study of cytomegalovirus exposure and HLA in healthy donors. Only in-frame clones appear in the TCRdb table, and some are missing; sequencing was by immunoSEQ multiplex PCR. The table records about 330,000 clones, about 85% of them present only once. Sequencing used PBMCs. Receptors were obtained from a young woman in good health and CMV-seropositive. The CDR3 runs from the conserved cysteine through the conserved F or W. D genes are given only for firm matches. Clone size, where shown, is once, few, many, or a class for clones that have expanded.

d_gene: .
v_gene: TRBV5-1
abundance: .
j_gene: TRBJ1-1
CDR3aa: CASSLLDTNTEAFF
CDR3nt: TGCGCCAGCAGCTTGCTGGACACGAACACTGAAGCTTTCTTT

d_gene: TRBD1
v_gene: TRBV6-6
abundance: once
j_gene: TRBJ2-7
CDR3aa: CASSLPTGGSYEQYF
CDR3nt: TGTGCCAGCAGTCTACCGACAGGGGGATCCTACGAGCAGTACTTC

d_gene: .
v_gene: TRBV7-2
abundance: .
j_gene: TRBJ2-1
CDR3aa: CASSLSREPSYEQFF
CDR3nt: TGTGCCAGCAGCTTATCCCGGGAGCCCTCTTATGAGCAGTTCTTC

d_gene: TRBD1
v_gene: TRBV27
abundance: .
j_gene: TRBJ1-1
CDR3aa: CASSLGTVRGWTEAFF
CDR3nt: TGTGCCAGCAGTTTGGGGACAGTCCGCGGATGGACTGAAGCTTTCTTT

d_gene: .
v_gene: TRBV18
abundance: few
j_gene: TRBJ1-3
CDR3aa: CASSPQREAGNTIYF
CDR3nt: TGTGCCAGCTCACCACAACGAGAGGCTGGAAACACCATATATTTT

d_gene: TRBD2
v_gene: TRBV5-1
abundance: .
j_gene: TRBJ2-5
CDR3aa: CASSLPGLAGAQETQYF
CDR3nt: TGCGCCAGCAGCCTCCCCGGACTAGCGGGAGCTCAAGAGACCCAGTACTTC

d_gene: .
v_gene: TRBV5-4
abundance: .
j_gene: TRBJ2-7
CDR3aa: CASSLYERLYEQYF
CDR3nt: TGTGCCAGCAGCTTGTACGAGCGGCTCTACGAGCAGTACTTC

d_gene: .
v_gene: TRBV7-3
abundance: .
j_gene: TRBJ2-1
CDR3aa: CASSLTGPDEQFF
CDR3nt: TGTGCCAGCAGCTTAACAGGACCCGATGAGCAGTTCTTC

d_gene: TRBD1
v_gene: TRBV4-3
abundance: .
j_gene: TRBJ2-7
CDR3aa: CASSQFTGGVVSYEQYF
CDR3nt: TGCGCCAGCAGCCAATTTACAGGGGGCGTCGTGAGCTACGAGCAGTACTTC

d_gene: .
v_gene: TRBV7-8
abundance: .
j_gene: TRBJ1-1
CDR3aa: CASSLMAGRNTEAFF
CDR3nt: TGTGCCAGCAGCCTGATGGCAGGGAGGAACACTGAAGCTTTCTTT

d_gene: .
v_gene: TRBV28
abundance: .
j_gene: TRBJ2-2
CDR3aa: CASSRDGITGELFF
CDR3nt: TGTGCCAGCAGTAGGGACGGTATTACCGGGGAGCTGTTTTTT

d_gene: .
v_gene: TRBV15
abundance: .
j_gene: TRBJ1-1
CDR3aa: CATRRVTGTPEAFF
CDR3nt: TGTGCCACCCGGAGGGTTACGGGAACTCCTGAAGCTTTCTTT

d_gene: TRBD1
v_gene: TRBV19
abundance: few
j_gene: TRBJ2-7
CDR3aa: CASSGQDDSEQYF
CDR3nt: TGTGCCAGTAGTGGACAGGACGACTCCGAGCAGTACTTC

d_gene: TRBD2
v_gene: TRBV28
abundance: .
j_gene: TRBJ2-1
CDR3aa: CATWGRSGSRYEQFF
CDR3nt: TGTGCCACCTGGGGGAGAAGCGGGAGTCGCTATGAGCAGTTCTTC

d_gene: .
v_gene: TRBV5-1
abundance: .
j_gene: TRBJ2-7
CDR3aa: CASSFSSLQTYEQYF
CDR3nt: TGCGCCAGCAGCTTTAGTTCGTTGCAGACCTACGAGCAGTACTTC

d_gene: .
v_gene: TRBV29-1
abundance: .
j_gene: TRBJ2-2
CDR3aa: CSVEVTGELFF
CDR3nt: TGCAGCGTTGAAGTAACCGGGGAGCTGTTTTTT

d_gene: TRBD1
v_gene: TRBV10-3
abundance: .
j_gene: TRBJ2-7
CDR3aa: CAISPSGGQGGHEQYF
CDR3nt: TGTGCCATCAGTCCCTCGGGCGGACAGGGGGGCCACGAGCAGTACTTC

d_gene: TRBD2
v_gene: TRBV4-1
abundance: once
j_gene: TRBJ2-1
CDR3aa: CASSQVSGSYNEQFF
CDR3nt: TGCGCCAGCAGCCAAGTAAGCGGGAGCTACAATGAGCAGTTCTTC

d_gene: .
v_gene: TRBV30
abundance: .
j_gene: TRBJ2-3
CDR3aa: CAWGSLGGTDTQYF
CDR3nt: TGTGCCTGGGGGTCCCTCGGGGGCACAGATACGCAGTATTTT

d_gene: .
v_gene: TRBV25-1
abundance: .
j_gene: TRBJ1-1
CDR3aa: CASSGVRTEAFF
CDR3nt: TGTGCCAGCAGTGGGGTGAGGACTGAAGCTTTCTTT

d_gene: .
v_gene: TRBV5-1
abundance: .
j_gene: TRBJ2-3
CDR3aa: CASSSRDFNTDTQYF
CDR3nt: TGCGCCAGCAGCAGCCGGGATTTTAACACAGATACGCAGTATTTT

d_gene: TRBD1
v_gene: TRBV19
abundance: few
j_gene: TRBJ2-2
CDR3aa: CASSGQGRTGELFF
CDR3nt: TGTGCCAGTAGTGGACAGGGCCGAACCGGGGAGCTGTTTTTT

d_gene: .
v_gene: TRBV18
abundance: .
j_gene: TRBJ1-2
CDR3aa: CASSPEAQMYGYTF
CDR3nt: TGTGCCAGCTCACCAGAGGCCCAGATGTATGGCTACACCTTC

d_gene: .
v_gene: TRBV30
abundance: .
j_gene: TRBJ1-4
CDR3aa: CAWSVTRSGEKLFF
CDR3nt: TGTGCCTGGAGTGTTACCCGGTCGGGTGAAAAACTGTTTTTT

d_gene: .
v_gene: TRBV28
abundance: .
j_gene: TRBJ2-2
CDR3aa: CASSTRTANTGELFF
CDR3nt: TGTGCCAGCAGTACTAGGACGGCGAACACCGGGGAGCTGTTTTTT

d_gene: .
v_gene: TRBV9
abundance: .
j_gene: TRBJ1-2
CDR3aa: CASKRDANYGYTF
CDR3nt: TGTGCCAGCAAGCGCGATGCGAACTATGGCTACACCTTC

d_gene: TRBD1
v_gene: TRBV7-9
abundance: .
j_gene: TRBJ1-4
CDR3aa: CASSSTGGRNEKLFF
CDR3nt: TGTGCCAGCAGCTCTACAGGGGGCCGTAATGAAAAACTGTTTTTT

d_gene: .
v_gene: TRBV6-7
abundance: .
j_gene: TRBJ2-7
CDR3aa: CASSSRRDEQYF
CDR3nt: TGTGCCAGCAGTTCTCGAAGGGATGAGCAGTACTTC

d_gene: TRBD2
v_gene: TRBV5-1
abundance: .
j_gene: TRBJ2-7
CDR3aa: CASSFPTSGGPYEQYF
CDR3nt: TGCGCCAGCAGCTTCCCTACTAGCGGGGGACCTTACGAGCAGTACTTC

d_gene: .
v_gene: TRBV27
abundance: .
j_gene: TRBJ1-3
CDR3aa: CASSPMPGRGNTIYF
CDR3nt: TGTGCCAGCAGTCCCATGCCGGGACGTGGAAACACCATATATTTT

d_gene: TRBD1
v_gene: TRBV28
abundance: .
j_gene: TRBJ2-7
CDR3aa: CASSHAGTGGYEQYF
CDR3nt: TGTGCCAGCAGTCACGCCGGGACAGGGGGTTACGAGCAGTACTTC

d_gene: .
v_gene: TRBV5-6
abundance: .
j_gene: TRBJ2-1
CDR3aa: CASSLGQGYQFF
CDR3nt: TGTGCCAGCAGCTTGGGTCAGGGGTACCAGTTCTTC

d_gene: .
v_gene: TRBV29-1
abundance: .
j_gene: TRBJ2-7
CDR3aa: CSVEWASTEQYF
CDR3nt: TGCAGCGTTGAATGGGCGAGCACCGAGCAGTACTTC

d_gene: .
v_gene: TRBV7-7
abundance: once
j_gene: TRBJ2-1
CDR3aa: CASSLAVASPNEQFF
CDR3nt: TGTGCCAGCAGCTTAGCGGTTGCCTCCCCTAATGAGCAGTTCTTC

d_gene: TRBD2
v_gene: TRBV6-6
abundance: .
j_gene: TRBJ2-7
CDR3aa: CASSKRLAGYDEQYF
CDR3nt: TGTGCCAGCAGCAAGCGGCTAGCGGGCTATGACGAGCAGTACTTC

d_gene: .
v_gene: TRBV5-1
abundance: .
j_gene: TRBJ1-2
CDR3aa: CASSYLGQTNYGYTF
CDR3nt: TGCGCCAGCAGCTACCTTGGGCAGACGAACTATGGCTACACCTTC

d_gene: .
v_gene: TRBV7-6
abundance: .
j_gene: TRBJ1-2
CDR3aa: CASSLGALSGYTF
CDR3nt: TGTGCCAGCAGCTTGGGGGCATTAAGTGGCTACACCTTC

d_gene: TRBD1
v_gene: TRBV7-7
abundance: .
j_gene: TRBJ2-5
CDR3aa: CASSQTGTGSQYF
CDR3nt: TGTGCCAGCAGCCAGACAGGGACGGGGTCCCAGTACTTC

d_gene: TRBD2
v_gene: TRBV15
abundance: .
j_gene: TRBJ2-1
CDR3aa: CATSSPTSGSYNEQFF
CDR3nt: TGTGCCACCAGCAGCCCCACTAGCGGGAGCTACAATGAGCAGTTCTTC

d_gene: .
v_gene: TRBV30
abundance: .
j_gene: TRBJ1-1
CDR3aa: CAWSSTTMNTEAFF
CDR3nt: TGTGCCTGGAGTTCCACCACCATGAACACTGAAGCTTTCTTT

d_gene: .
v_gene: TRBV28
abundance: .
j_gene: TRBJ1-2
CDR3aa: CASSTGAYGYTF
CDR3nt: TGTGCCAGCAGTACTGGTGCCTATGGCTACACCTTC

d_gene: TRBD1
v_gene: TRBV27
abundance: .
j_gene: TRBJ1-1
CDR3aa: CASSLQQGFRHTEAFF
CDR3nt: TGTGCCAGCAGTTTACAACAGGGGTTTAGGCACACTGAAGCTTTCTTT

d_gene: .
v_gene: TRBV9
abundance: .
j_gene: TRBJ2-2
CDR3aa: CASSVAQQVNTGELFF
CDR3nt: TGTGCCAGCAGCGTAGCTCAACAGGTGAACACCGGGGAGCTGTTTTTT

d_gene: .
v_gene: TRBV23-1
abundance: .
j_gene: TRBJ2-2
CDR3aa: CASSQSRETGGGPTGELFF
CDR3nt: TGCGCCAGCAGTCAATCGAGGGAGACAGGTGGAGGGCCCACCGGGGAGCTGTTTTTT

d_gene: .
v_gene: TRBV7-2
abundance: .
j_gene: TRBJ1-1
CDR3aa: CASSLAGGLGAFF
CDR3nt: TGTGCCAGCAGCTTAGCGGGGGGCTTGGGAGCTTTCTTT

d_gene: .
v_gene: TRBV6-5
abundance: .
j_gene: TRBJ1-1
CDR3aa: CASSGVWGAEAFF
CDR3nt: TGTGCCAGCAGTGGTGTGTGGGGCGCTGAAGCTTTCTTT

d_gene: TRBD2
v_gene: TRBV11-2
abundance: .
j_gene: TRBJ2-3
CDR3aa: CASSLLGEGPDTQYF
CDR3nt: TGTGCCAGCAGCTTGTTGGGGGAGGGCCCAGATACGCAGTATTTT

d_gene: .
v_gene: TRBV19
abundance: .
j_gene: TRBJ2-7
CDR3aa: CASSPGTYEQYF
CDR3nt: TGTGCCAGTAGTCCGGGAACCTACGAGCAGTACTTC

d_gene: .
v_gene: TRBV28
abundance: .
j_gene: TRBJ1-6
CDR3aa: CASSLYGGSDFNSPLHF
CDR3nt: TGTGCCAGCAGTTTGTACGGCGGTTCGGATTTTAATTCACCCCTCCACTTT

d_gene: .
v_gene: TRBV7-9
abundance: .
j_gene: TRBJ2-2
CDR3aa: CASSYGGGELFF
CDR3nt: TGTGCCAGCAGCTACGGTGGAGGGGAGCTGTTTTTT

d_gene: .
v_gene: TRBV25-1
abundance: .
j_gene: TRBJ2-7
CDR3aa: CASSDGSLYEQYF
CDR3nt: TGTGCCAGCAGTGATGGGTCGTTGTACGAGCAGTACTTC

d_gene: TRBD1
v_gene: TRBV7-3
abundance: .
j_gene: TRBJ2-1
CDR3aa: CASSLGRTGDEQFF
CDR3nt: TGTGCCAGCAGCTTAGGACGGACAGGGGATGAGCAGTTCTTC

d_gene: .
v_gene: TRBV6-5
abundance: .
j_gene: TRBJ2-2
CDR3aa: CASSSATSPYEELFF
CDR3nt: TGTGCCAGCAGTTCAGCTACTAGCCCGTACGAGGAGCTGTTTTTT